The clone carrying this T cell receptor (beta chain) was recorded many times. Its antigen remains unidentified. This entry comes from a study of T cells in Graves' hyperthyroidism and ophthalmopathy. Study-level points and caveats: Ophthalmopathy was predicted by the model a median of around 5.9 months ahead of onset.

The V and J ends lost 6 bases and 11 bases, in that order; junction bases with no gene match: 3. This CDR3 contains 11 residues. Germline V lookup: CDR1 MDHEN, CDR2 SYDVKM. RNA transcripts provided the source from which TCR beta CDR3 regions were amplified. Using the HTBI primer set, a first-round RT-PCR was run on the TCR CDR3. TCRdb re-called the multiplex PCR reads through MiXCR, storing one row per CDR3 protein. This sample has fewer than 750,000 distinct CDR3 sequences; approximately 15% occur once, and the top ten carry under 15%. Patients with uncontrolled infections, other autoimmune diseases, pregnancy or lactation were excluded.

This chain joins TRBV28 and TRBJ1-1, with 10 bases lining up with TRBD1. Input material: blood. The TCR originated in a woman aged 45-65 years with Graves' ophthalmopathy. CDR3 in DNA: TGTGCCAGCAGACGGGACAGGGGCGCTTTCTTT. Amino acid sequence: CASRRDRGAFF.